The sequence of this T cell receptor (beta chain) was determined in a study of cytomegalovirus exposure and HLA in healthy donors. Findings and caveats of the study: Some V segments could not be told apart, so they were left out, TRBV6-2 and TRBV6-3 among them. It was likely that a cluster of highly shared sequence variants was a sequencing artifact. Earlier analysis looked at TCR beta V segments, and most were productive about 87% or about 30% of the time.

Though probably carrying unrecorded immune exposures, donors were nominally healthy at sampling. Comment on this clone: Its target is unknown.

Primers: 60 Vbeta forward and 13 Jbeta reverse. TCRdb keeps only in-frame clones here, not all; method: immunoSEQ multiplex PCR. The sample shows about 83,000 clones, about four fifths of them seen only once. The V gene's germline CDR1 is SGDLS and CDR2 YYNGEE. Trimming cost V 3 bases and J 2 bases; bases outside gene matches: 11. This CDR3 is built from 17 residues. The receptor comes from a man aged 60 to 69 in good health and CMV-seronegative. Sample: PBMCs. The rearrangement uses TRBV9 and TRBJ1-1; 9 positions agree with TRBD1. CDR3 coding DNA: TGTGCCAGCAGCGGTGATATAATGGGACAGGGAAACACTGAAGCTTTCTTT. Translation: CASSGDIMGQGNTEAFF.